Presented here are 29 T cell receptor delta chains from one specimen sequenced in a study of gamma-delta chains in newborns, infants, children. TCRdb re-called clones from the reads using CATT. The data hold a few thousand delta-chain clones, with 6.2% observed a single time. Sequenced material: blood. The source of these receptors is a child who was a newborn, infant or young child, either healthy, febrile or measles-vaccinated (not recorded which).

In the case of this clone: At residue 6, TCRdb's protein disagrees with the DNA translation; the protein shown here derives from the DNA. The chain's CDR3 is CACDVPGDMSWDTRQMFF. The CDR3 DNA reads TGTGCCTGTGACGTACCGGGGGATATGTCCTGGGACACCCGACAGATGTTTTTC. The chain joins TRDV2 to TRDJ3, with TRDD3 matching 8 bases. The CDR3 spans 18 residues. From germline, CDR1 is GEAIGNYY and CDR2 EKD. The junction had 7 bases not matched to a gene; V was cut back by 3 bases and J by 1 base.

This clone was picked up a small number of times. One junction end disagrees with the germline gene, perhaps due to a read error. Other DNA sequences within the sample encode an identical CDR3. This chain uses TRDV2 with TRDJ3; TRDD3 matches 9 bases. The germline V gene encodes CDR1 GEAIGNYY and CDR2 EKD. CDR3 length: 20 residues. The CDR3 region is CACDTLLLGESSWDTRQMFF. The CDR3 DNA reads as TGTGCCTGTGACACCCTCTTACTGGGGGAAAGCTCCTGGGACACTCGACAGATGTTTTTC.

This clone came up a few times. The rearrangement uses TRDV2 and TRDJ3; 7 bases are shared with TRDD3. Germline V CDR1 and CDR2: GEAIGNYY, EKD. Losses at the gene ends were 2 bases for V and 0 bases for J; bases not matched to a gene: 15. There are 21 residues in the CDR3. CDR3 sequence: CACDKIPTGGSRSWDTRQMFF. In DNA, the CDR3 is TGTGCCTGTGACAAAATCCCTACCGGGGGATCCCGCTCCTGGGACACCCGACAGATGTTTTTC.

The J gene is TRDJ3, the V gene TRDV3, with TRDD3 as a possible D gene (5 bases). Trimming stripped 1 base from V and 0 bases from J, with 13 bases between. The germline CDR1 and CDR2 sequences are TVYSNPD and GDNSRS (reference sequence). The CDR3 consists of 17 residues. This CDR3 reads CAFTGGPVSWDTRQMFF. The CDR3 DNA is TGTGCCTTTACCGGGGGGCCGGTCTCCTGGGACACCCGACAGATGTTTTTC.

This clone came up a few times. One end of the junction does not line up with germline, which may come from a read error. The sample carries other DNA sequences with the same CDR3. The V gene is TRDV2, the J gene TRDJ3; TRDD3 matches 13 bases. CDR3 length: 20 residues. In germline, CDR1 is GEAIGNYY, CDR2 EKD. CDR3 bases: TGTGCCTGTGACCCCTTGTACTGGGGGATACGCTCCTGGGACACCCGGCAGATGTTTTTC. Its protein is CACDPLYWGIRSWDTRQMFF.

The chain joins TRDV3 to TRDJ1; no definite D call. V lost 1 base, J lost 0 bases, and 15 bases lay in between. There are 15 residues in the CDR3. CDR1 is TVYSNPD and CDR2 is GDNSRS in the germline V gene (reference sequence). DNA of the CDR3: TGTGCCTTTACCATCCGGCCAGTATACACCGATAAACTCATCTTT. It translates to CAFTIRPVYTDKLIF.

Only a few counts were recorded for this clone. At residue 13, the DNA translation does not agree with TCRdb's protein; the protein displayed here is the one encoded by the DNA. V is TRDV2 and J is TRDJ3; 9 positions match TRDD3. The CDR3 loop spans 18 amino acids. Germline CDR1 and CDR2: GEAIGNYY and EKD. The chain's CDR3 is CACDIILGDSWDARQMFF. The CDR3 DNA sequence: TGTGCCTGTGACATTATACTGGGGGACTCCTGGGACGCCCGACAGATGTTTTTC.

By frequency in the sample, this clone is medium-sized (0.01 to 0.1%). The identical CDR3 is also encoded by other nucleotide sequences in the sample. The chain recombines TRDV2 with TRDJ2, with D perhaps TRDD3 (5 bases). The CDR3 runs 14 residues. Germline V gene sequence: CDR1 GEAIGNYY, CDR2 EKD. Trimming shortened V by 0 bases and J by 2 bases, and 6 bases separated the two germline ends. The CDR3 here is CACDTWGLTAQLFF. As DNA, the CDR3 is TGTGCCTGTGACACCTGGGGATTGACAGCACAACTCTTCTTT.

This clone was picked up a small number of times. The V gene is TRDV2, the J gene TRDJ3, with 11 bases fitting TRDD3. After removal of 2 bases from V and 0 bases from J, the junction contained 5 bases not matched to a gene. CDR1 GEAIGNYY and CDR2 EKD come from the germline V gene. The CDR3 totals 19 residues. CDR3 DNA: TGTGCCTGTGACAGGGTACTGGGGGATAGCTCCTGGGACACCCGACAGATGTTTTTC. It translates to CACDRVLGDSSWDTRQMFF.

In its sample, this clone was seen once. The chain is built from TRDV2 and TRDJ3; 12 nucleotides align to TRDD3. The J gene was missing in TCRdb and was found by matching the end of the DNA to germline. Per the germline V gene, CDR1 is GEAIGNYY and CDR2 is EKD. CDR3 length: 22 amino acids. Trimming removed 0 bases from V and 0 bases from J; junction bases left unmatched: 11. CDR3 in amino acids: CACDTGGVLGDTSSWDTRQMFF. CDR3 in DNA: TGTGCCTGTGACACCGGTGGAGTACTGGGGGATACTAGCTCCTGGGACACCCGACAGATGTTTTTC.

This clone was observed a handful of times. A much bigger clone sits one base away, suggesting this may be a read error. This CDR3 is also generated by other DNA sequences in the sample. The chain combines TRDV2 with TRDJ3, with D perhaps matching TRDD3 (5 bases). Germline V CDR1 and CDR2: GEAIGNYY, EKD. V gave up 0 bases and J gave up 0 bases, with 8 bases separating them. The CDR3 has 17 amino acids. The CDR3 here is CACDTVLGSWDTRQMFF. The CDR3 DNA is TGTGCCTGTGACACCGTGCTGGGCTCCTGGGACACCCGACAGATGTTTTTC.

This clone qualifies as medium-sized. The chain joins TRDV2 to TRDJ3, with 9 positions matching TRDD3. This CDR3 comprises 19 residues. The junction had 5 bases not matched to a gene; V was cut back by 0 bases and J by 0 bases. Per the germline V gene, CDR1 is GEAIGNYY and CDR2 is EKD. CDR3 sequence reads: CACDTVGDTPSWDTRQMFF. DNA for the CDR3: TGTGCCTGTGACACCGTAGGGGATACGCCCTCCTGGGACACCCGACAGATGTTTTTC.

A remark on this clone: A clone one base away is much larger, so this may be a read error. Different DNA sequences within this sample yield the same CDR3. The genes are TRDV2 and TRDJ3; TRDD3 agrees at 12 bases. The CDR3 spans 18 residues. Germline V lookup: CDR1 GEAIGNYY, CDR2 EKD. CDR3 DNA sequence: TGTGCCTGTGACATACTGGGGGATACCTCCTGGGACACCCGCCAGATGTTTTTC. Translation: CACDILGDTSWDTRQMFF.

Only a few counts were recorded for this clone. This chain's CDR3 is CALGVPDKLIF. Written as DNA, the CDR3 is TGTGCTCTTGGGGTCCCCGATAAACTCATCTTT. V gene TRDV1 combines with J gene TRDJ1; D uncertain. CDR1 TSWWSYY and CDR2 QGS come from the germline V gene. Between the trimmed V and J ends, which lost 4 bases and 3 bases, there was a span of 3 bases. The CDR3 covers 11 residues.

A note on this clone: TCRdb's listed protein matches a much larger clone and diverges from this DNA's translation at residue 11, likely through a read error; the protein shown comes from the DNA. J is TRDJ2 and V is TRDV2; 9 bases are a match to TRDD3. Germline CDR1 is GEAIGNYY and CDR2 is EKD. This CDR3 is 16 amino acids long. The CDR3 reads CACDVLGEALAAQLFF. Written as DNA, the CDR3 is TGTGCCTGTGACGTACTGGGGGAAGCTTTGGCAGCACAACTCTTCTTT.

The CDR3 spells CACDNVLGVFLSSSSWDTRQMFF. For the CDR3, the DNA is TGTGCCTGTGACAATGTACTGGGGGTTTTCCTCTCCTCAAGCTCCTGGGACACCCGACAGATGTTTTTC. V and J are TRDV2 and TRDJ3, with 8 bases aligning to TRDD3. The J gene comes from matching the DNA to germline here; TCRdb lacks it. Germline V gene lookup returns CDR1 GEAIGNYY and CDR2 EKD. The CDR3 length is 23 residues. The trim removed 2 bases at V and 0 bases at J, leaving 20 bases unmatched.

No V gene was called, though TRDJ2 was called as the J gene; the table gives TRDD3 as D, unverified against the DNA. The CDR3 contains 14 residues. The CDR3: CAILGAHMTSPLFF. In nucleotides, the CDR3 is TGTGCCATACTGGGGGCTCACATGACATCCCCACTCTTTTTT.

In this sample, this clone turned up a few times. V and J are TRDV1 and TRDJ2, with 11 bases lining up with TRDD3. The CDR3 contains 22 residues. Trimming took 3 bases from V and 8 from J; bases not matched to a gene: 26. The V gene's germline CDR1 is TSWWSYY and CDR2 QGS. The CDR3 sequence: CALGEGFLPSPPYWGISAQLFF. Here the CDR3 DNA reads TGTGCTCTTGGGGAGGGGTTCCTACCTAGCCCTCCTTACTGGGGGATAAGCGCACAACTCTTCTTT.

This clone was observed a handful of times. An end of the junction does not agree with germline; a read error may underlie this. Other DNA sequences in this sample translate to the same CDR3. The genes are TRDV2 and TRDJ3, with 12 bases identical to TRDD3. The CDR3 length is 19 residues. Germline lookup yields CDR1 GEAIGNYY and CDR2 EKD. CDR3 nucleotides: TGCGCCTGTGACAAAGTACTGGGGGATACTTCCTGGGACACCCGACAGATGTTTTTC. As protein: CACDKVLGDTSWDTRQMFF.

The sample holds a few counts of this clone. Other nucleotide sequences in the sample specify the same CDR3. This rearrangement joins TRDV2 to TRDJ3, with TRDD3 identical over 13 bases. The trim removed 0 bases at V and 0 bases at J, leaving 7 bases unmatched. The CDR3 is made up of 21 amino acids. Germline lookup yields CDR1 GEAIGNYY and CDR2 EKD. CDR3: CACDTVLGDTLSSWDTRQMFF. The DNA of the CDR3 is TGTGCCTGTGACACCGTACTGGGGGATACGCTTAGCTCCTGGGACACCCGACAGATGTTTTTC.

This clone was seen more than once but under ten times. This sequence joins TRDV1 and TRDJ1; 12 positions match TRDD3. This CDR3 has 22 residues. CDR1 and CDR2 from the germline V gene are TSWWSYY and QGS. J was trimmed by 2 bases and V by 0 bases; bases with no gene match: 19. The DNA for the CDR3 is TGTGCTCTTGGGGAACTGGCCGCCCCTTCCCCTTACTGGGGGATACTTACCGATAAACTCATCTTT. It yields the protein CALGELAAPSPYWGILTDKLIF.

Judged by abundance, this clone is large (0.1 to 1%). This CDR3 is also generated by other DNA sequences in the sample. The chain uses TRDV2 and TRDJ2; TRDD3 aligns across 11 bases. CDR3 length: 16 amino acids. After removal of 3 bases from V and 0 bases from J, the junction contained 2 bases not matched to a gene. Per the germline V gene, CDR1 is GEAIGNYY and CDR2 is EKD. CDR3 DNA sequence: TGTGCCTGTGACCTACTGGGGGATACTTTGACAGCACAACTCTTCTTT. It codes for CACDLLGDTLTAQLFF.

This clone was observed a few times. This chain joins TRDV2 and TRDJ3; possibly TRDD3 for D (6 bases). The CDR3 spans 19 residues. Germline CDR1 GEAIGNYY, CDR2 EKD. Trimming removed 3 bases at V and 0 bases at J, with 17 bases between. The CDR3 is CACDALGTLASWDTRQMFF. Written as DNA, the CDR3 is TGTGCCTGTGACGCTCTGGGGACCCTAGCCTCCTGGGACACCCGACAGATGTTTTTC.

This clone turned up a few times. Within the sample, other DNA sequences also encode this same CDR3. V gene TRDV2 combines with J gene TRDJ3; 8 bases map to TRDD3. The germline CDR1 and CDR2 sequences are GEAIGNYY and EKD. The V and J ends lost 2 bases and 0 bases, in that order; junction bases with no gene match: 5. This CDR3 has 18 residues. In DNA, the CDR3 is TGTGCCTGTGACATACTGGGGGTTTCCTCCTGGGACACCCGACAGATGTTTTTC. Its protein is CACDILGVSSWDTRQMFF.

V is TRDV3 and J is TRDJ1; 7 bases are a match to TRDD3. The CDR3 has 15 residues. The germline V gene encodes CDR1 TVYSNPD and CDR2 GDNSRS (reference sequence). Trimming took 1 base from V and 1 from J; bases not matched to a gene: 9. Here the CDR3 reads CAFNLRGIFTDKLIF. CDR3 bases: TGTGCCTTTAACTTACGGGGGATTTTCACCGATAAACTCATCTTT.

This clone was observed a few times. Given a far larger clone just one base away, this is likely a sequencing read error. As DNA, the CDR3 is TGTGCCTGTGACATACTGGGGGATACCTGGGACACCCGACGGATGTTTTTC. Translating it yields CACDILGDTWDTRRMFF. The chain is built from TRDV2 and TRDJ3, with 12 bases identical to TRDD3. CDR1 and CDR2 from the germline V gene are GEAIGNYY and EKD. CDR3 length: 17 amino acids.

The chain is built from TRDV2 and TRDJ3, with 8 bases fitting TRDD3. Germline values: CDR1 GEAIGNYY, CDR2 EKD. The J segment lost 0 bases and the V segment lost 1 base, leaving 7 bases of the junction unmatched. This CDR3 spans 19 amino acids. The CDR3 DNA sequence: TGTGCCTGTGACACTGTACTGGGGGTACACTCCTGGGACACCCGACAGATGTTTTTC. Translating gives CACDTVLGVHSWDTRQMFF.

The CDR3 region has the DNA TGTGCCTGTGATTTACTGGGGGATGGCTGGGACACCCGACAGATGTTTTTC. This sequence encodes CACDLLGDGWDTRQMFF. This rearrangement joins TRDV2 to TRDJ3; 10 nucleotides agree with TRDD3. V gave up 4 bases and J gave up 3 bases; unmatched junction bases: 5. CDR1 GEAIGNYY and CDR2 EKD come from the germline V gene. This CDR3 has 17 residues.

This clone was seen only a few times. The chain joins TRDV2 to TRDJ3, with 8 positions matching TRDD3. Germline trimming cut 0 bases from V and 0 bases from J; bases unmatched to any gene: 12. The V gene's germline CDR1 is GEAIGNYY and CDR2 EKD. The CDR3 consists of 21 residues. The CDR3 loop is CACDTVGLLGANSWDTRQMFF. The CDR3, as DNA: TGTGCCTGTGACACCGTAGGTCTACTGGGGGCCAACTCCTGGGACACCCGACAGATGTTTTTC.